The rows below give T cell receptor beta chains drawn from one sample of a study of T cell responses to AZD1222 COVID-19 vaccine. Measured with immunoSEQ multiplex PCR; TCRdb has only the in-frame clones, and not every one. Of about 49,000 clones in the sample, approximately 79% are singletons; the top ten hold around 20%. The sample in question was peripheral blood, obtained on day 0 of MenACWY control vaccination. These receptors all come from an adult in good health. Both conserved end residues are part of each CDR3. The order of the fields is J gene, D gene, clone size, V gene, CDR3 DNA, CDR3 protein. A D gene is named only where the DNA matches it firmly. Clone size is not always given. Where it is, it says once, few, many or a class for expanded clones.

j_gene: TRBJ1-2
d_gene: TRBD1
abundance: .
v_gene: TRBV7-6
CDR3nt: TGTGCCAGCAGTCAGGGGGCGGATAGAGACTATGGCTACACCTTC
CDR3aa: CASSQGADRDYGYTF

j_gene: TRBJ2-1
d_gene: .
abundance: .
v_gene: TRBV18
CDR3nt: TGTGCCAGCTCACCAAGTAGTCTGTGGAATGAGCAGTTCTTC
CDR3aa: CASSPSSLWNEQFF

j_gene: TRBJ1-4
d_gene: .
abundance: .
v_gene: TRBV5-6
CDR3nt: TGTGCCAGCAGCCCGCCGGGGGCGGATAGGAAACTGTTTTTT
CDR3aa: CASSPPGADRKLFF

j_gene: TRBJ2-1
d_gene: TRBD1
abundance: .
v_gene: TRBV24-1
CDR3nt: TGTGCCACCAGTGATCCGAGACAGGGGTACGATGAGCAGTTCTTC
CDR3aa: CATSDPRQGYDEQFF

j_gene: TRBJ1-1
d_gene: .
abundance: .
v_gene: TRBV4-2
CDR3nt: TGTGCCAGCAGCCAGACTCAGGGGAACACTGAAGCTTTCTTT
CDR3aa: CASSQTQGNTEAFF

j_gene: TRBJ1-1
d_gene: .
abundance: .
v_gene: TRBV6-6
CDR3nt: TGTGCCAGCAGTTACTCAGGGTGGGGGACTGAAGCTTTCTTT
CDR3aa: CASSYSGWGTEAFF

j_gene: TRBJ2-7
d_gene: TRBD1
abundance: .
v_gene: TRBV5-6
CDR3nt: TGTGCCAGCAGCACCGACAGGGGGCAATACGAGCAGTACTTC
CDR3aa: CASSTDRGQYEQYF

j_gene: TRBJ2-5
d_gene: TRBD1
abundance: .
v_gene: TRBV6-2/TRBV6-3
CDR3nt: TGTGCCAGCAGCCCTACCGACCGGGACAGAGAAGAGACCCAGTACTTC
CDR3aa: CASSPTDRDREETQYF

j_gene: TRBJ1-4
d_gene: .
abundance: few
v_gene: TRBV2
CDR3nt: TGTGCCAGCAGTGTAACAGGGTCTTCTGAAAAACTGTTTTTT
CDR3aa: CASSVTGSSEKLFF

j_gene: TRBJ1-5
d_gene: TRBD1
abundance: .
v_gene: TRBV3-1/TRBV3-2
CDR3nt: TGTGCCAGCAGCCAAGGGACAGGGGACGAGCATTTT
CDR3aa: CASSQGTGDEHF

j_gene: TRBJ1-1
d_gene: TRBD1
abundance: .
v_gene: TRBV4-1
CDR3nt: TGCGCCAGCAGCCAGTATACTCCGGGACAGGGGAGTCTGAACACTGAAGCTTTCTTT
CDR3aa: CASSQYTPGQGSLNTEAFF

j_gene: TRBJ1-5
d_gene: .
abundance: .
v_gene: TRBV2
CDR3nt: TGTGCCAGCTGCCGGGACGGGGCGTATAGCAATCAGCCCCAGCATTTT
CDR3aa: CASCRDGAYSNQPQHF

j_gene: TRBJ1-2
d_gene: .
abundance: medium-sized
v_gene: TRBV7-8
CDR3nt: TGTGCCAGCAGCTGGGCGGGACGTGCATCCTATGGCTACACCTTC
CDR3aa: CASSWAGRASYGYTF

j_gene: TRBJ1-1
d_gene: TRBD1
abundance: .
v_gene: TRBV2
CDR3nt: TGTGCCAGCAGTGGAGACAGGGGGCCCGGGTGTTTT
CDR3aa: CASSGDRGPGCF

j_gene: TRBJ2-2
d_gene: .
abundance: .
v_gene: TRBV7-2
CDR3nt: TGTGCCAGCTCTGTTGGGGCCGGGCGGTTAGGGAAGGAGCTGTTTTTT
CDR3aa: CASSVGAGRLGKELFF

j_gene: TRBJ2-1
d_gene: .
abundance: .
v_gene: TRBV9
CDR3nt: TGTGCCAGCAGCCCCACCACCTACAATGAGCAGTTCTTC
CDR3aa: CASSPTTYNEQFF

j_gene: TRBJ1-6
d_gene: .
abundance: .
v_gene: TRBV10-3
CDR3nt: TGTGCCATCTCCACAGATTCCGATTCACCCCTCCACTTT
CDR3aa: CAISTDSDSPLHF

j_gene: TRBJ2-3
d_gene: TRBD2
abundance: few
v_gene: TRBV7-6
CDR3nt: TGTGCCAGCAGCCAGGGCGGGGGAAAGACGGATACGCAGTATTTT
CDR3aa: CASSQGGGKTDTQYF

j_gene: TRBJ1-2
d_gene: .
abundance: .
v_gene: TRBV18
CDR3nt: TGTGCCAGCTCACCACTAGGCTCTGGGCGAGCCGGCCAACAGGGAAGTGGCTACACCTTC
CDR3aa: CASSPLGSGRAGQQGSGYTF

j_gene: TRBJ1-1
d_gene: .
abundance: .
v_gene: TRBV6-5
CDR3nt: TGTGCTGGCGGAGGGTTTTGGACTGAAGCTTTCTTT
CDR3aa: CAGGGFWTEAFF

j_gene: TRBJ2-2
d_gene: .
abundance: .
v_gene: TRBV18
CDR3nt: TGTGCCAGCTCACCCTTGGACACCGGGGAGCTGTTTTTT
CDR3aa: CASSPLDTGELFF

j_gene: TRBJ2-2
d_gene: .
abundance: .
v_gene: TRBV5-1
CDR3nt: TGCGCCAGCAGATGGGACCCGAACACCGGGGAGCTGTTTTTT
CDR3aa: CASRWDPNTGELFF